Included here is one TCR beta chain sequence, with context. Sequencing was performed with immunoSEQ multiplex PCR; in TCRdb, only in-frame clones are kept and a portion is missing. The repertoire holds 300,000 to 400,000 clones, with about 85% as singletons. Self-reported history from a screening survey and questionnaire set each donor's cohort. Exposed participants encountered a COVID-19 case during the 2 weeks preceding study entry. Germline V gives CDR1 SGHAT, CDR2 FQNNGV. Trimming cost V 1 base and J 4 bases, with 10 bases left between them. The CDR3 is made up of 14 amino acids. These data come from a study of blood T cell repertoires in COVID-19.

The origin of this receptor is a young woman who had been exposed to COVID-19. The rearrangement links TRBV11-2 to TRBJ1-2; D remains ambiguous. The specimen was PBMCs or T cells enriched from blood (not recorded which). The CDR3 sequence: CASSLGSRRYGYTF. The CDR3 DNA reads TGTGCCAGCAGCTTAGGGTCGAGGCGCTATGGCTACACCTTC. Based on the CDR3 plus reference TRBV11-2 and TRBJ1-2, the full variable domain is EAGVAQSPRYKIIEKRQSVAFWCNPISGHATLYWYQQILGQGPKLLIQFQNNGVVDDSQLPKDRFSAERLKGVDSTLKIQPAKLEDSAVYLCASSLGSRRYGYTFGSGTRLTVV.